One and the same sample provided the 27 T cell receptor beta chains below, sequenced in a study of CD8 T cells in Susac syndrome. Random hexamers primed reverse transcription of about 0.45 to 1 ug RNA. TCRdb called the immunoSEQ multiplex PCR reads again in MiXCR, with one record for every CDR3 protein. The sample carries around 150,000 distinct CDR3 sequences, just over 90% recorded once. The sequenced material came from CD4+ T cells from PBMCs. The receptor source for this set is a human donor in good health.

The CDR3 DNA is TGTGCCAGCGGGGACAGACTCACAGATACGCAGTATTTT. This sequence encodes CASGDRLTDTQYF. The V and J genes are TRBV19 and TRBJ2-3, with TRBD1 identical over 7 bases. V lost 9 bases and J lost 2; bases outside the gene matches: 5. The CDR3 is made up of 13 amino acids. Germline CDR1 is LNHDA and CDR2 is SQIVND (reference sequence). The full variable domain, rest sourced from reference TRBV19 and TRBJ2-3, is DGGITQSPKYLFRKEGQNVTLSCEQNLNHDAMYWYRQDPGQGLRLIYYSQIVNDFQKGDIAEGYSVSREKKESFPLTVTSAQKNPTAFYLCASGDRLTDTQYFGPGTRLTVL.

J is TRBJ1-2 and V is TRBV7-8, with D possibly TRBD1 on 5 matching bases. The CDR3 runs 16 residues. The germline CDR1 and CDR2 sequences are SGHVS and FQNEAQ. Trimming took 1 base from V and 5 from J, leaving 17 bases between them. CDR3 protein: CASSLDREGSLYGYTF. As DNA, the CDR3 is TGTGCCAGCAGCTTAGATCGAGAGGGGTCCCTATATGGCTACACCTTC.

The V call is TRBV4-1, the J call TRBJ2-5, with TRBD2 identical over 12 bases. The CDR3 is 15 amino acids. Germline V gene sequence: CDR1 MGHRA, CDR2 YSYEKL. The J segment lost 5 bases and the V segment lost 5 bases, leaving 6 bases of the junction unmatched. CDR3 bases: TGCGCCAGCAGCTACAGACTAGCGGGGGATGAGACCCAGTACTTC. Translating it yields CASSYRLAGDETQYF.

The chain carries TRBV29-1 and TRBJ1-4; maybe TRBD1 (5 bases). CDR3 length: 13 residues. CDR1 is SQVTM and CDR2 is ANQGSEA in the germline V gene. V was cut by 7 bases and J by 7 bases, with 16 bases left in between. CDR3: CSAGASRGEKLFF. The CDR3 nucleotides read TGCAGCGCCGGGGCCTCTAGGGGTGAAAAACTGTTTTTT.

This clonotype was recorded once. This sequence joins TRBV11-2 and TRBJ2-5; TRBD1 matches at 8 bases. With 10 bases clipped from V and 7 bases from J, the junction kept 11 bases outside the gene matches. Looked up from germline, CDR1 is SGHAT and CDR2 is FQNNGV. The CDR3 is made up of 13 amino acids. The CDR3 sequence is CATTDRVEGTQYF. CDR3 DNA: TGTGCCACAACGGACAGGGTAGAAGGGACCCAGTACTTC.

The rearrangement uses TRBV7-2 and TRBJ1-5; 9 positions match TRBD1. This CDR3 is built from 17 residues. V was clipped by 5 bases and J by 5 bases; unmatched bases: 13. CDR1 is SGHTA, CDR2 FQGNSA, per germline. The CDR3 nucleotides read TGTGCCAGCAGCCCCTACCCCCGGGACAGGGTTGATCAGCCCCAGCATTTT. Residues: CASSPYPRDRVDQPQHF.

V usage is TRBV7-8 and J usage is TRBJ1-2, with D uncertain. With 1 base removed from V and 4 bases from J, the gap between germline ends came to 16 bases. The CDR3 length is 16 residues. CDR1 SGHVS and CDR2 FQNEAQ come from the germline V gene. The CDR3 here is CASSLGAGKGTYGYTF. The DNA for the CDR3 is TGTGCCAGCAGCTTAGGGGCAGGAAAAGGAACCTATGGCTACACCTTC.

The J gene is TRBJ1-2, the V gene TRBV29-1; D gene uncertain. The ends were cut back, 3 bases at V and 4 bases at J, with 9 bases in the middle. The CDR3 is 12 amino acids. Germline V gene lookup returns CDR1 SQVTM and CDR2 ANQGSEA. CDR3 loop: CSVDSESYGYTF. The CDR3 DNA sequence: TGCAGCGTTGATTCAGAAAGCTATGGCTACACCTTC.

The chain employs TRBV3-1 and TRBJ1-2; unclear D gene. The CDR3 covers 14 residues. Germline V lookup: CDR1 LGHDT, CDR2 YNNKEL (reference sequence). With 0 bases removed from V and 8 bases from J, the gap between germline ends came to 13 bases. The CDR3 spells CASSQDFDGRGYTF. CDR3 coding DNA: TGTGCCAGCAGCCAAGATTTTGACGGCCGAGGCTACACCTTC.

This sequence joins TRBV29-1 and TRBJ1-1; tentatively, D is TRBD1 (6 bases). Germline CDR1 reads SQVTM; CDR2 reads ANQGSEA. V was pared by 2 bases and J by 6 bases, with 13 bases between. The CDR3 sequence is 13 residues long. CDR3 in amino acids: CSVESTGFSEAFF. DNA for the CDR3: TGCAGCGTTGAATCTACAGGGTTCTCTGAAGCTTTCTTT.

This clonotype was found once. The CDR3 DNA follows: TGTGCCACCAGTGATTTCCCAGGCCAAGAGACCCAGTACTTC. It is translated as CATSDFPGQETQYF. The chain is built from TRBV24-1 and TRBJ2-5; D not resolved. The CDR3 is made up of 14 amino acids. V was cut by 1 base and J by 1 base, with 6 bases left in between. Germline-derived CDR1 and CDR2 are KGHDR and SFDVKD.

The chain is built from TRBV29-1 and TRBJ2-5; D ambiguous. V dropped 2 bases and J dropped 0 bases, with 4 bases sitting between them. The CDR3 loop spans 12 amino acids. CDR1 is SQVTM, CDR2 ANQGSEA, per germline. The CDR3 here is CSVERNQETQYF. The CDR3 DNA reads as TGCAGCGTTGAACGCAACCAAGAGACCCAGTACTTC.

A remark on this clonotype: Relative to the germline gene, one junction end is altered; a read error may explain this. The rearrangement uses TRBV2 and TRBJ2-1; tentatively, D is TRBD1 (6 bases). Looked up from germline, CDR1 is SNHLY and CDR2 is FYNNEI. The CDR3 is 15 residues long. The CDR3 protein is CASSRTGSPYNEQSF. The CDR3, as DNA: TGTGCCAGCAGCCGAACAGGGTCGCCCTACAATGAGCAGTCCTTC.

The chain is built from TRBV12-3 or TRBV12-4 and TRBJ2-7, with 7 bases aligning to TRBD1. J gave up 3 bases and V 6 bases, and 8 bases lay outside the gene matches. There are 14 residues in the CDR3. As DNA, the CDR3 is TGTGCCAGCAGCTACCGGGACAGAGACTACGAGCAGTACTTC. Its protein is CASSYRDRDYEQYF.

This rearrangement joins TRBV18 to TRBJ2-7; 12 positions match TRBD2. CDR3 size: 15 residues. From germline, CDR1 is KGHSH and CDR2 LQKENI. The V gene end was trimmed by 3 bases and the J gene end by 4 bases; junction bases not matched to a gene: 4. The CDR3 region is CASSPRTSGVYEQYF. In DNA form, the CDR3 reads TGTGCCAGCTCACCTCGGACTAGCGGGGTTTACGAGCAGTACTTC.

The V gene is TRBV6-2 or TRBV6-3, the J gene TRBJ2-3; D is unresolved. Germline V gene data show CDR1 as MNHEY and CDR2 as SVGEGT. Trimming left V 3 bases short and J 3 bases short, with 4 bases between. The CDR3 contains 12 residues. The CDR3 loop is CASSYRTDTQYF. DNA for the CDR3: TGTGCCAGCAGTTATAGAACAGATACGCAGTATTTT.

This clonotype showed up just a few times. The chain recombines TRBV12-3 or TRBV12-4 with TRBJ1-6; TRBD1 might be the D (5 bases). The CDR3 sequence is 14 residues long. Trimming removed 5 bases at V and 6 bases at J, with 11 bases between. The CDR3 region is CASSLRVSNSPLHF. The CDR3 region has the DNA TGTGCCAGCAGTCTCAGGGTTAGTAATTCACCCCTCCACTTT.

The V call is TRBV16, the J call TRBJ2-7, with 7 bases aligning to TRBD1. Germline CDR1 reads KGHSY; CDR2 reads FQNENV. After removal of 0 bases from V and 3 bases from J, the junction contained 5 bases not matched to a gene. This CDR3 is built from 15 residues. The CDR3 here is CASSQSQHRGYEQYF. CDR3 DNA sequence: TGTGCCAGCAGCCAATCCCAACACAGGGGCTACGAGCAGTACTTC. Based on the CDR3 plus reference TRBV16 and TRBJ2-7, the full variable domain is GEEVAQTPKHLVRGEGQKAKLYCAPIKGHSYVFWYQQVLKNEFKFLISFQNENVFDETGMPKERFSAKCLPNSPCSLEIQATKLEDSAVYFCASSQSQHRGYEQYFGPGTRLTVT.

The chain links TRBV20-1 to TRBJ2-5; 8 bases match TRBD1. V shed 4 bases and J 4 bases; nucleotides not matched to a gene: 5. Germline V gene sequence: CDR1 DFQATT, CDR2 SNEGSKA (reference sequence). The CDR3 is 13 residues long. CDR3 region: CSAIWDRRETQYF. The DNA of the CDR3 is TGCAGTGCTATTTGGGACAGGCGAGAGACCCAGTACTTC.

The rearrangement links TRBV2 to TRBJ1-6; 7 nucleotides align to TRBD1. V shed 6 bases and J 10 bases; nucleotides not matched to a gene: 9. Per germline, CDR1 SNHLY and CDR2 FYNNEI. This CDR3 contains 14 residues. The CDR3 coding sequence is TGTGCCAGCAGGACCGACAGGGTTTTGTCACCCCTCCACTTT. As protein: CASRTDRVLSPLHF. The full variable domain, its missing parts supplied by reference TRBV2 and TRBJ1-6, is EPEVTQTPSHQVTQMGQEVILRCVPISNHLYFYWYRQILGQKVEFLVSFYNNEISEKSEIFDDQFSVERPDGSNFTLKIRSTKLEDSAMYFCASRTDRVLSPLHFGNGTRLTVT.

The rearrangement uses TRBV20-1 and TRBJ1-2, with 7 bases that match TRBD1. The germline V gene encodes CDR1 DFQATT and CDR2 SNEGSKA (reference sequence). J was trimmed by 8 bases and V by 0 bases; bases with no gene match: 12. CDR3 size: 15 residues. CDR3 nucleotides: TGCAGTGCTAGAGATGGATCTAAGGGGGCGGACGGCTACACCTTC. Translation gives CSARDGSKGADGYTF.

V and J are TRBV7-2 and TRBJ1-6; D perhaps matches TRBD1 (6 bases). Germline assignment: CDR1 SGHTA and CDR2 FQGNSA. There are 17 residues in the CDR3. Trimming took 1 base from V and 5 from J, leaving 15 bases between them. The CDR3 DNA is TGTGCCAGCAGCTTAGGCAGGGGACCCTTGAATAATTCACCCCTCCACTTT. Protein sequence: CASSLGRGPLNNSPLHF.

The V gene is TRBV2, the J gene TRBJ1-2, with a possible D match to TRBD1 (6 bases). The germline gives CDR1 SNHLY, CDR2 FYNNEI. The CDR3 sequence is 11 residues long. V lost 10 bases to trimming and J lost 8 bases, with 14 bases between them. Here the CDR3 DNA reads TGTGCCAACTCAGGGGAGAACGGCTACACCTTC. Its translation: CANSGENGYTF.

This clonotype was counted a single time. The V and J genes are TRBV3-1 and TRBJ2-7; D is unclear. The germline V gene encodes CDR1 LGHDT and CDR2 YNNKEL (reference sequence). The CDR3 length is 13 residues. The V gene lost 4 bases and the J gene lost 3 bases, with 10 bases spanning the gap. This chain's CDR3 is CASSRRAIYEQYF. The CDR3 coding sequence is TGTGCCAGCAGCCGAAGGGCGATCTACGAGCAGTACTTC.

This clonotype was counted once. This chain links TRBV6-5 with TRBJ2-7, with TRBD1 matching 11 bases. The V gene's germline CDR1 is MNHEY and CDR2 SVGAGI. CDR3 size: 15 residues. The ends lost 7 bases at V and 1 base at J; junction bases unmatched: 6. In nucleotides, the CDR3 is TGTGCCAGCACCAAGGGACAGGGGGTTTCCTACGAGCAGTACTTC. Translated, it gives CASTKGQGVSYEQYF.

The rearrangement uses TRBV30 and TRBJ2-2; the D is unclear. This CDR3 comprises 14 residues. The germline V gene encodes CDR1 GTSNPN and CDR2 SVGIG (reference sequence). V lost 2 bases to trimming and J lost 7 bases, with 14 bases between them. The CDR3 DNA reads as TGTGCCTGGAGTCCACCCGTTTCTAACGGGGAGCTGTTTTTT. Residues: CAWSPPVSNGELFF.

This sequence joins TRBV6-1 and TRBJ2-7, with no clear D. Germline CDR1 is MNHNS and CDR2 is SASEGT. The CDR3 contains 13 residues. V was shortened by 5 bases and J by 2 bases, with 10 bases between the two germline ends. The CDR3 here is CASSPSGPYEQYF. The DNA of the CDR3 is TGTGCCAGCAGTCCCTCGGGCCCCTACGAGCAGTACTTC.